The clone carrying this TCR beta chain showed up just once. Its antigen is still unknown. This CDR3 is 16 amino acids long. The germline V gene encodes CDR1 DFQATT and CDR2 SNEGSKA (reference sequence). V lost 3 bases to trimming and J lost 1 base, with 16 bases between them. These data are taken from a study of T cell responses to AZD1222 COVID-19 vaccine. Whole-study findings and limits: In the spike-specific TCR repertoire, nearly half reportedly target unmutated variant regions. It was only after the peak T cell response that any repertoires were sampled. Of the AZD1222 recipients, only five to seven were seropositive at baseline. Donors were chiefly white British, with a greater number of females, and clonal diversity was perhaps underestimated.

Libraries were prepared by immunoSEQ multiplex PCR; TCRdb keeps only in-frame clonotypes and omits some of them. The sample consists of about 260,000 clones, approximately 95% of them appearing once. The TCR was taken from an adult in good health. This chain uses TRBV20-1 with TRBJ1-5, with D maybe TRBD1 (6 bases). The source material was peripheral blood, sampled on day 0 of AZD1222 vaccination. DNA of the CDR3: TGCAGTGCTAGTCTAGGGACAATGACGAGCAATCAGCCCCAGCATTTT. Translating it yields CSASLGTMTSNQPQHF.